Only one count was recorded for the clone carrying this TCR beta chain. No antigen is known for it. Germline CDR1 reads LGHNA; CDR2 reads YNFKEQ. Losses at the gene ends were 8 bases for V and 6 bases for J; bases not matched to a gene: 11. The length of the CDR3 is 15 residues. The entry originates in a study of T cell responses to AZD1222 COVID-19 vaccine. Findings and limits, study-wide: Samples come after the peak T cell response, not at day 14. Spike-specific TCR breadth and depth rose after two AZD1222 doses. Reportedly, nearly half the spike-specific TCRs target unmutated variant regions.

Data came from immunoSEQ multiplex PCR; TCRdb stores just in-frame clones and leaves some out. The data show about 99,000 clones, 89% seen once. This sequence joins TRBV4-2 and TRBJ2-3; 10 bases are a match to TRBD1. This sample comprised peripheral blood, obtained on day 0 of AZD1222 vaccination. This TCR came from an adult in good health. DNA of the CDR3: TGTGCCAGCCACACGACAGGGGGCGCAGGGGATACGCAGTATTTT. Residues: CASHTTGGAGDTQYF.